This T cell receptor (beta chain) originates from a study of T cell repertoires in cytomegalovirus infection. Study-level information: Use of recently identified HLA-C-restricted and well-studied HLA-B-restricted CMV epitopes was part of the study. Indicated by public TCR beta signatures were CMV infection and matching HLA type.

TCRdb fed the reads into MiXCR, producing one record per CDR3 protein. The sample includes approximately 300,000 distinct CDR3 sequences, roughly 25% seen only once; the top ten take roughly 14%. This clonotype showed up many times. Its antigen is unknown. General observations from the study: Dominating the ex vivo response were HLA-C-restricted CMV-specific TCR beta clonotypes. CMV carriers having the relevant HLA were flagged by cumulative public TCR beta family frequency.

This receptor was taken from a human donor in good health (CMV status not recorded). Some clones in this sample may be carry-over from other donors' samples. The sequencing here drew on cultured PBMCs, taken from culture after CMV antigen stimulation.

The CDR3 loop is CASSFDRGAGLVAETQYF. The CDR3 DNA is TGTGCCAGCAGCTTCGACAGGGGCGCTGGGTTGGTTGCAGAGACCCAGTACTTC. The chain carries TRBV7-2 and TRBJ2-5, with TRBD1 matching over 8 bases. CDR3 size: 18 residues. Germline CDR1 and CDR2: SGHTA and FQGNSA. V lost 3 bases, J lost 4 bases, and 16 bases stayed unmatched.